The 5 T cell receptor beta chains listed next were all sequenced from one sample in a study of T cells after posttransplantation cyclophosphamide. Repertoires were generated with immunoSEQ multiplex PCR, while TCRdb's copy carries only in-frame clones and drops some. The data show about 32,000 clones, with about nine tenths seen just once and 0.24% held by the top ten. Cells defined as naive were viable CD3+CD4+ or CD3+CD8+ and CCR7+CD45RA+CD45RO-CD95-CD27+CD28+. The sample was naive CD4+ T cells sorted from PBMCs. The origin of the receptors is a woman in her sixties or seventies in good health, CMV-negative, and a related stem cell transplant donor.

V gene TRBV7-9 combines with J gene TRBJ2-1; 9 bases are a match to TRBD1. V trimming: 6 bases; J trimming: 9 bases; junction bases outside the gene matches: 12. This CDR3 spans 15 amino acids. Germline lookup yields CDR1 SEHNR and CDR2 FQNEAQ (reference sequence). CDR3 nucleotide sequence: TGTGCCAGCAGGCCGCCGGGACAGGGTCGGGGTGAGCAGTTCTTC. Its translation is CASRPPGQGRGEQFF.

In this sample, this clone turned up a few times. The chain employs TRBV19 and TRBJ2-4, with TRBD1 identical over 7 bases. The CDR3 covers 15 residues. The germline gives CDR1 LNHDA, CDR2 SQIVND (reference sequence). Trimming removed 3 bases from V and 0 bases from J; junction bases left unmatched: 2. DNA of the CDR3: TGTGCCAGTAGTATGGGGACAGTAGCCAAAAACATTCAGTACTTC. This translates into CASSMGTVAKNIQYF. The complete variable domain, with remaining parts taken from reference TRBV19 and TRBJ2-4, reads DGGITQSPKYLFRKEGQNVTLSCEQNLNHDAMYWYRQDPGQGLRLIYYSQIVNDFQKGDIAEGYSVSREKKESFPLTVTSAQKNPTAFYLCASSMGTVAKNIQYFGAGTRLSVL.

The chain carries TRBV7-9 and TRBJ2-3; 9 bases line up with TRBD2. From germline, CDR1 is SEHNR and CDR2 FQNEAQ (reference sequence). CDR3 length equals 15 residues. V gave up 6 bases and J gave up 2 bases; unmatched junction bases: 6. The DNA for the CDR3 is TGTGCCAGCAGTTACTCTAGCGGGGCCACAGATACGCAGTATTTT. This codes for CASSYSSGATDTQYF.

The CDR3 DNA reads TGTGCCAGCAGTGAAAAGTCAGCTGGAAACACCATATATTTT. It codes for CASSEKSAGNTIYF. This chain uses TRBV6-1 with TRBJ1-3; D ambiguous. CDR1 and CDR2 (germline): MNHNS, SASEGT. The V end lost 2 bases, the J end lost 2 bases, and 7 bases lay between the germline ends. The CDR3 contains 14 residues.

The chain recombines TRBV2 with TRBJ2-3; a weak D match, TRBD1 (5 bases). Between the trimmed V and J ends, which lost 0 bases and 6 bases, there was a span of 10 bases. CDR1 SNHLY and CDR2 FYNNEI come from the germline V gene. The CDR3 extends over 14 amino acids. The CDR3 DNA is TGTGCCAGCAGTGAAGCGGGCAGGGTCGATACGCAGTATTTT. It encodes CASSEAGRVDTQYF.